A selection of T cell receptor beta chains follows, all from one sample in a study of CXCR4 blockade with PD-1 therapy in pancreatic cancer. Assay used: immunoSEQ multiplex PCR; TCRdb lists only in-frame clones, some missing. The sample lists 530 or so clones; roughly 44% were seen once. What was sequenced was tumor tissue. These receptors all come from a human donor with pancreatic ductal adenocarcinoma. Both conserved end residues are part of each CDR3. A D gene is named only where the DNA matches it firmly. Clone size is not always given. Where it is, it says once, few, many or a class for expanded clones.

cdr3_nt: TGCGCCAGCAGCCAAGACAACCACATGAACACTGAAGCTTTCTTT; cdr3_aa: CASSQDNHMNTEAFF; v_call: TRBV4-1; j_call: TRBJ1-1; d_call: -; clone_size: few
cdr3_nt: TGTGCCAGTTCCCTGAATCCGACAGGAGATGAAAAACTGTTTTTT; cdr3_aa: CASSLNPTGDEKLFF; v_call: TRBV19; j_call: TRBJ1-4; d_call: -; clone_size: -
cdr3_nt: TGTGCTAGTGGTTCGCCGGACAGGGGAATTTACGAGCAGTACTTC; cdr3_aa: CASGSPDRGIYEQYF; v_call: TRBV12-5; j_call: TRBJ2-7; d_call: TRBD1; clone_size: -
cdr3_nt: TGTGCCAGCTCACGAGGCCCGGGACAGAACTACGAGCAGTACTTC; cdr3_aa: CASSRGPGQNYEQYF; v_call: TRBV18; j_call: TRBJ2-7; d_call: TRBD1; clone_size: -
cdr3_nt: TGTGCCTGGAGTCGGGAGACCTTTGAAGCTTTCTTT; cdr3_aa: CAWSRETFEAFF; v_call: TRBV30; j_call: TRBJ1-1; d_call: -; clone_size: -
cdr3_nt: TGTGCCAGTAGTCCGAGACTAGCGGGAGGTTCAGCCAAAAACATTCAATACTTC; cdr3_aa: CASSPRLAGGSAKNIQYF; v_call: TRBV19; j_call: TRBJ2-4; d_call: TRBD2; clone_size: -
cdr3_nt: TGTGCCAGCAGTTCCAGGCGGGAAACCTACGAGCAGTACTTC; cdr3_aa: CASSSRRETYEQYF; v_call: TRBV28; j_call: TRBJ2-7; d_call: -; clone_size: large
cdr3_nt: TGTGCCATCAGTGAGTCGCTAGGGGCCGAGACCCAGTACTTC; cdr3_aa: CAISESLGAETQYF; v_call: TRBV10-3; j_call: TRBJ2-5; d_call: -; clone_size: few
cdr3_nt: TGTGCCACCAGCAGAGGTGTCGGGGGCGAGTACAATGAGCAGTTCTTC; cdr3_aa: CATSRGVGGEYNEQFF; v_call: TRBV15; j_call: TRBJ2-1; d_call: -; clone_size: -
cdr3_nt: TGTGCCTGGAGTGTTGGCCTACGGGAGCTTTACGAGCAGTACTTC; cdr3_aa: CAWSVGLRELYEQYF; v_call: TRBV30; j_call: TRBJ2-7; d_call: -; clone_size: -
cdr3_nt: TGTGCCTGGACCGAAGGGGCAGGGGAAGGCTGGCCCCAGCATTTT; cdr3_aa: CAWTEGAGEGWPQHF; v_call: TRBV30; j_call: TRBJ1-5; d_call: -; clone_size: -